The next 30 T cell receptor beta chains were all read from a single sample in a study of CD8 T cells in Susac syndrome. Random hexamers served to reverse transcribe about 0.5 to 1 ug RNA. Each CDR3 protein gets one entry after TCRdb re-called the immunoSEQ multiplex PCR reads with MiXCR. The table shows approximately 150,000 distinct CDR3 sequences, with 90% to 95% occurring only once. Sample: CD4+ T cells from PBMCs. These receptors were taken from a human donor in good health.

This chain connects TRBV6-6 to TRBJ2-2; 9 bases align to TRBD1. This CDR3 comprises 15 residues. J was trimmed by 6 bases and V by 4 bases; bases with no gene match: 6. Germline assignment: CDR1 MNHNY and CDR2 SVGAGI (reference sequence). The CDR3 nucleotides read TGTGCCAGCAGTTGGGACAGGGTAGATGCCGGGGAGCTGTTTTTT. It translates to CASSWDRVDAGELFF.

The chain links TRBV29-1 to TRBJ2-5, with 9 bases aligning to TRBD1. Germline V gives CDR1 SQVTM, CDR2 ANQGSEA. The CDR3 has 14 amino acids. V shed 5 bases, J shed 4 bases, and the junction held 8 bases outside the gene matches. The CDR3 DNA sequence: TGCAGCGTTTACCGGGACAGGGACGGAGAGACCCAGTACTTC. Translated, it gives CSVYRDRDGETQYF. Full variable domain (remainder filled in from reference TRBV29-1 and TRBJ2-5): SAVISQKPSRDICQRGTSLTIQCQVDSQVTMMFWYRQQPGQSLTLIATANQGSEATYESGFVIDKFPISRPNLTFSTLTVSNMSPEDSSIYLCSVYRDRDGETQYFGPGTRLLVL.

CDR3 bases: TGTGCCAGCAGTCGCGGACTCCTCGACGCAGATACGCAGTATTTT. Protein product: CASSRGLLDADTQYF. The chain is built from TRBV6-2 or TRBV6-3 and TRBJ2-3; a weak D match, TRBD2 (5 bases). Germline V gene lookup returns CDR1 MNHEY and CDR2 SVGEGT. V lost 5 bases to trimming and J lost 4 bases, with 16 bases between them. The CDR3 covers 15 residues.

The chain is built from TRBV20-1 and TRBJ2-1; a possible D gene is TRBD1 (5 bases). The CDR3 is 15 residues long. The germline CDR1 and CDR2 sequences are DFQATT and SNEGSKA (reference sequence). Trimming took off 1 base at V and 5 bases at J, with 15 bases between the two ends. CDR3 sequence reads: CSARVEGRANNEQFF. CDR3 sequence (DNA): TGCAGTGCTAGAGTTGAAGGCAGGGCGAACAATGAGCAGTTCTTC.

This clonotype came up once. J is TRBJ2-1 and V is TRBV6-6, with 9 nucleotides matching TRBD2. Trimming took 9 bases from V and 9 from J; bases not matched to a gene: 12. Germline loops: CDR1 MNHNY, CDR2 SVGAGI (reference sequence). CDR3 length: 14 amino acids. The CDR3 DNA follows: TGTGCCAGTGCCGCAGGCGGGAGGGCCAGTGAGCAGTTCTTC. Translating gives CASAAGGRASEQFF.

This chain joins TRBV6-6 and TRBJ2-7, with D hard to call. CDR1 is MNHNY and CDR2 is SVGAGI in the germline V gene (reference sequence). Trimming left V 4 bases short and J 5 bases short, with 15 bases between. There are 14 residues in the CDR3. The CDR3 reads CASSSPSDSHEQYF. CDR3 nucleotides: TGTGCCAGCAGTTCGCCTAGTGATTCCCACGAGCAGTACTTC.

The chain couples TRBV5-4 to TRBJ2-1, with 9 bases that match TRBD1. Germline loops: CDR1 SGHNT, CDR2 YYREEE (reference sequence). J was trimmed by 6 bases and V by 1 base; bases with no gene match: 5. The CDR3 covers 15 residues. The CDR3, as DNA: TGTGCCAGCAGCTTGCCGGGACAGGGCGGCAATGAGCAGTTCTTC. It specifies CASSLPGQGGNEQFF.

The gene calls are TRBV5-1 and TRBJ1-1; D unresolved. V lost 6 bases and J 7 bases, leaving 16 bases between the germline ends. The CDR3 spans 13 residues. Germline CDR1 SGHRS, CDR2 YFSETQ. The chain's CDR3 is CASMPVGGFEAFF. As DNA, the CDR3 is TGCGCCAGCATGCCGGTCGGAGGATTTGAAGCTTTCTTT.

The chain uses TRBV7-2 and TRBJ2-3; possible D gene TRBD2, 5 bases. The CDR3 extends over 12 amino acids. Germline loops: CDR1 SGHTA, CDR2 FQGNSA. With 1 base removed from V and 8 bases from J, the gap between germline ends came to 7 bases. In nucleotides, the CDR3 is TGTGCCAGCAGCTTAGACCTAGCTACGCAGTATTTT. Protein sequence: CASSLDLATQYF.

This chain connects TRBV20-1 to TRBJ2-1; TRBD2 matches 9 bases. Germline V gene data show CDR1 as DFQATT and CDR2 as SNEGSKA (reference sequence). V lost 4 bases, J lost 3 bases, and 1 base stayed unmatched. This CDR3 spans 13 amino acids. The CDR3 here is CSAIAGVYNEQFF. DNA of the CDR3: TGCAGTGCTATAGCGGGGGTCTACAATGAGCAGTTCTTC.

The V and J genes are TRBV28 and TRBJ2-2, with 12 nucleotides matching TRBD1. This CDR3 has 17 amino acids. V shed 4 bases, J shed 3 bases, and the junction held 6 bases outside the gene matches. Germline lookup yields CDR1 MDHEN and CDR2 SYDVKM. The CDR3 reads CASSSTGTGGDTGELFF. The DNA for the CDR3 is TGTGCCAGCAGTTCGACCGGGACAGGGGGCGACACCGGGGAGCTGTTTTTT. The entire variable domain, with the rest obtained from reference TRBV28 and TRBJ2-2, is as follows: DVKVTQSSRYLVKRTGEKVFLECVQDMDHENMFWYRQDPGLGLRLIYFSYDVKMKEKGDIPEGYSVSREKKERFSLILESASTNQTSMYLCASSSTGTGGDTGELFFGEGSRLTVL.

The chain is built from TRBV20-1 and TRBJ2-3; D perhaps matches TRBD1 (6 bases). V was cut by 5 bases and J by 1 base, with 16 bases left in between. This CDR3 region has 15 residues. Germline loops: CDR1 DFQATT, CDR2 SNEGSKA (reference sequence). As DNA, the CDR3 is TGCAGTGCTTCTAACCTAGGACAGCGCACAGATACGCAGTATTTT. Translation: CSASNLGQRTDTQYF.

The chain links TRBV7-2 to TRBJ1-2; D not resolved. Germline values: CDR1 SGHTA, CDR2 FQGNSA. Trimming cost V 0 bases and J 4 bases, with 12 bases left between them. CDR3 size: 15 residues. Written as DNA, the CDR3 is TGTGCCAGCAGCTTAGCGCCTCAGAGCTTCTATGGCTACACCTTC. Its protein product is CASSLAPQSFYGYTF.

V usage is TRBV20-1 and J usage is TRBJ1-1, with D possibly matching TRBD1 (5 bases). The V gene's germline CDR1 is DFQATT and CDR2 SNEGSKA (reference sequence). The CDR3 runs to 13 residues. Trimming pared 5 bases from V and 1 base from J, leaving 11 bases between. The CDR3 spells CSAGGPRNTEAFF. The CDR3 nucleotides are TGCAGTGCTGGGGGACCCCGGAACACTGAAGCTTTCTTT.

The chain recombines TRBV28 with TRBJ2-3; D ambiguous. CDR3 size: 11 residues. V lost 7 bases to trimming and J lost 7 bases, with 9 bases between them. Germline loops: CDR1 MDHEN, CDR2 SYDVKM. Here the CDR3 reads CASTALYTQYF. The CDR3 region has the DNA TGTGCCAGCACGGCCCTATATACGCAGTATTTT.

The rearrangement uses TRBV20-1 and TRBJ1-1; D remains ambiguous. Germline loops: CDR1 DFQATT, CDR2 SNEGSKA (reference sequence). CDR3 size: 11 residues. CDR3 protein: CSAHGYTEAFF. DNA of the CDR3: TGCAGCGCCCACGGGTACACTGAAGCTTTCTTT.

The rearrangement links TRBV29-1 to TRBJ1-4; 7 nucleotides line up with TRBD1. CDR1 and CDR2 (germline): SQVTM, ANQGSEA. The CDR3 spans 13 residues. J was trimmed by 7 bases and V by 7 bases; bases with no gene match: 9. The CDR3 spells CSASGGWGEKLFF. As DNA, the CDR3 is TGCAGCGCCTCAGGGGGATGGGGTGAAAAACTGTTTTTT.

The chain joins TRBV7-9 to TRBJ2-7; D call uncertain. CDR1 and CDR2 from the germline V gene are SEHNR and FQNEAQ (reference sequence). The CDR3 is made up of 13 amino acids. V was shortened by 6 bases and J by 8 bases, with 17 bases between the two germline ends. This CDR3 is CASSPNPVLQQYF. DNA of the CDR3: TGTGCCAGCAGTCCGAACCCCGTCCTGCAGCAGTACTTC.

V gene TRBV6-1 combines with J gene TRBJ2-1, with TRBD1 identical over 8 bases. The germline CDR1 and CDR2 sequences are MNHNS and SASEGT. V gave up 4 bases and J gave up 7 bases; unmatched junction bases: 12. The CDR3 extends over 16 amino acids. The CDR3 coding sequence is TGTGCCAGCAGTGCGCTGACAGGGGCCTTGGGGAATGAGCAGTTCTTC. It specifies CASSALTGALGNEQFF.

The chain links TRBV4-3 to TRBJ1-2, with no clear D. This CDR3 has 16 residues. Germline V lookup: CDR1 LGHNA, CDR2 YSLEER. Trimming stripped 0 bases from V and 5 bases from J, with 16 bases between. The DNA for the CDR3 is TGCGCCAGCAGCCAAGATCTTTTGGGGAGTCAGTATGGCTACACCTTC. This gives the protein CASSQDLLGSQYGYTF.

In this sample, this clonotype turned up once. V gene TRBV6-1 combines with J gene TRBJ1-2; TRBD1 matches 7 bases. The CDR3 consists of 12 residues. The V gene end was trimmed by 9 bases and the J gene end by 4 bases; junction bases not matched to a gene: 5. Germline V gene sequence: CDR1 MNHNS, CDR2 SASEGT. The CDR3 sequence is CARGGRGYGYTF. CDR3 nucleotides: TGTGCCAGAGGGGGCAGAGGCTATGGCTACACCTTC.

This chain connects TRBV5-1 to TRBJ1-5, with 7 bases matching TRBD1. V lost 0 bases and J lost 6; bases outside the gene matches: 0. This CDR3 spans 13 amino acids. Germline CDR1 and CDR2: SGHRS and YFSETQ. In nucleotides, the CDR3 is TGCGCCAGCAGCTTGGGGACAGGTCAGCCCCAGCATTTT. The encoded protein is CASSLGTGQPQHF.

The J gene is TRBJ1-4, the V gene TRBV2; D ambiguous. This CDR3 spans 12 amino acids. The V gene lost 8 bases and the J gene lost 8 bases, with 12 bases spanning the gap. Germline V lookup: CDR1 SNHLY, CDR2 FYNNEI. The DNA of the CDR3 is TGTGCCAGCTCTGGGGAGCGGGAAAAACTGTTTTTT. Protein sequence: CASSGEREKLFF.

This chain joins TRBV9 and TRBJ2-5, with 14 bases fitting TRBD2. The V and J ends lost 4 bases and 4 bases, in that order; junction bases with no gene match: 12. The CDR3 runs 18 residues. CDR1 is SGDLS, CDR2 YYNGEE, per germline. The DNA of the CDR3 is TGTGCCAGCAGCACCGGGACTAGCGGGAGAAGGACGGTAGAGACCCAGTACTTC. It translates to CASSTGTSGRRTVETQYF.

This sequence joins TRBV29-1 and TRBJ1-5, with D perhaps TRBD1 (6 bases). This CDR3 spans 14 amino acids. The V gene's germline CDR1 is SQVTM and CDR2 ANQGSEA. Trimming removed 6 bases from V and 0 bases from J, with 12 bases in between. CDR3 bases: TGCAGCGTGACACAGGGTTATAGCAATCAGCCCCAGCATTTT. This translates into CSVTQGYSNQPQHF.

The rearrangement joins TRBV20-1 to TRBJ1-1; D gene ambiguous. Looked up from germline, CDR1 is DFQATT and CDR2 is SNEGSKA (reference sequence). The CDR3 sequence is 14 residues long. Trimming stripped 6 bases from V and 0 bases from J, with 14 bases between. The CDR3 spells CSASPGFMNTEAFF. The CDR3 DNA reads TGCAGTGCCTCCCCGGGGTTCATGAACACTGAAGCTTTCTTT.

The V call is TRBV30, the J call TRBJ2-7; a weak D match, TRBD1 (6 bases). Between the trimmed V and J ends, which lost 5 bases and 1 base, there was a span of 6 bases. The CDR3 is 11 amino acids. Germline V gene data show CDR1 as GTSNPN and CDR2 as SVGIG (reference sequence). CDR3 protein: CAWGQSYEQYF. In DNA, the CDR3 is TGTGCCTGGGGACAGTCCTACGAGCAGTACTTC.

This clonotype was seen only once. The CDR3: CASSLDHPGQGNQPQHF. In DNA form, the CDR3 reads TGTGCCAGCAGCTTAGATCATCCGGGACAGGGTAATCAGCCCCAGCATTTT. The rearrangement links TRBV7-2 to TRBJ1-5, with 9 bases fitting TRBD1. The CDR3 length is 17 residues. The V and J ends lost 1 base and 4 bases, in that order; junction bases with no gene match: 8. Germline V lookup: CDR1 SGHTA, CDR2 FQGNSA.

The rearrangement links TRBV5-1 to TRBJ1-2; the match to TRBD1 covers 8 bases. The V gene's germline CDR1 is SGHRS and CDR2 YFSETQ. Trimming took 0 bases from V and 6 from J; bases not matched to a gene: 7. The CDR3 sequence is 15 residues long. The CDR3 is CASSLERTGSNGYTF. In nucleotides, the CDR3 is TGCGCCAGCAGCTTGGAGCGGACAGGGAGTAATGGCTACACCTTC.

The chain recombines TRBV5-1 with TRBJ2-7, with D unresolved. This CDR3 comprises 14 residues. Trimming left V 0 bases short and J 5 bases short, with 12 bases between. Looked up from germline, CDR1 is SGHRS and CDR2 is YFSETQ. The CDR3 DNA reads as TGCGCCAGCAGCTTGGGGCAGCGTGGCGACGAGCAGTACTTC. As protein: CASSLGQRGDEQYF.